The 20 T cell receptor beta chains below come from one sample, sequenced in a study of CD8 T cells in ankylosing spondylitis. TCRdb independently ran MiXCR on the 5' RACE reads; one entry per CDR3 protein. Of 250,000 to 400,000 distinct CDR3 sequences listed, 9.5% to 13% are singletons. The sample was blood, either unsorted or a sorted T cell fraction (not recorded which). These receptors were taken from a female donor with ankylosing spondylitis or in good health (not recorded which).

This clonotype came up many times. This chain links TRBV5-1 with TRBJ1-4; 7 nucleotides align to TRBD1. The trim removed 0 bases at V and 6 bases at J, leaving 2 bases unmatched. Germline CDR1 SGHRS, CDR2 YFSETQ. The CDR3 has 14 amino acids. The CDR3 sequence: CASSLVQGDEKLFF. CDR3 in DNA: TGCGCCAGCAGCTTGGTTCAGGGGGATGAAAAACTGTTTTTT.

In its sample, this clonotype was seen many times. This chain joins TRBV6-5 and TRBJ1-5; TRBD1 might be the D (5 bases). CDR3 size: 13 residues. Germline CDR1 and CDR2: MNHEY and SVGAGI. V lost 2 bases, J lost 5 bases, and 7 bases lay in between. CDR3 loop: CASSYRDDQPQHF. CDR3 nucleotide sequence: TGTGCCAGCAGTTACAGGGACGATCAGCCCCAGCATTTT.

This clonotype was seen repeatedly, ten times or more. The rearrangement uses TRBV5-5 and TRBJ2-2; 7 nucleotides align to TRBD1. The CDR3 is 16 amino acids. After removal of 3 bases from V and 0 bases from J, the junction contained 5 bases not matched to a gene. Germline assignment: CDR1 SGHKS and CDR2 YYEKEE (reference sequence). CDR3 sequence reads: CASSSGQATNTGELFF. In DNA, the CDR3 is TGTGCCAGCAGCTCCGGACAGGCCACGAACACCGGGGAGCTGTTTTTT.

The chain employs TRBV7-2 and TRBJ2-3; D not resolved. V shed 4 bases and J shed 0 bases, with 14 bases lying between them. The CDR3 runs to 16 residues. CDR1 is SGHTA, CDR2 FQGNSA, per germline. DNA of the CDR3: TGTGCCAGCAGCTCCTCCACTACCCCTAGCACAGATACGCAGTATTTT. This translates into CASSSSTTPSTDTQYF.

V gene TRBV6-2 or TRBV6-3 combines with J gene TRBJ2-5; a weak D match, TRBD2 (6 bases). The CDR3 runs to 15 residues. V gave up 5 bases and J gave up 1 base, with 14 bases separating them. Germline CDR1 MNHEY, CDR2 SVGEGT. The CDR3 protein is CASSKTGGVQETQYF. The DNA for the CDR3 is TGTGCCAGCAGTAAAACGGGCGGGGTCCAAGAGACCCAGTACTTC.

This clonotype was recorded at least ten times. The J gene is TRBJ2-1, the V gene TRBV5-5; 10 bases line up with TRBD2. V lost 0 bases and J lost 4; bases outside the gene matches: 7. Germline values: CDR1 SGHKS, CDR2 YYEKEE (reference sequence). This CDR3 contains 17 residues. CDR3 residues: CASSLEWGLAHYNEQFF. The CDR3 DNA sequence: TGTGCCAGCAGCTTGGAGTGGGGACTAGCGCATTACAATGAGCAGTTCTTC. Full variable domain (outside the CDR3, taken from reference TRBV5-5 and TRBJ2-1): DAGVTQSPTHLIKTRGQQVTLRCSPISGHKSVSWYQQVLGQGPQFIFQYYEKEERGRGNFPDRFSARQFPNYSSELNVNALLLGDSALYLCASSLEWGLAHYNEQFFGPGTRLTVL.

This clonotype occurred many times. The gene calls are TRBV18 and TRBJ2-7; the match to TRBD1 covers 7 bases. Looked up from germline, CDR1 is KGHSH and CDR2 is LQKENI. Trimming cost V 6 bases and J 2 bases; bases outside gene matches: 7. This CDR3 has 14 residues. CDR3 nucleotides: TGTGCCAGCTCTCGGTCCCAGGGGGCCTACGAGCAGTACTTC. Its translation is CASSRSQGAYEQYF.

The V gene is TRBV6-2 or TRBV6-3, the J gene TRBJ2-3; D might be TRBD1 (5 bases). Trimming removed 2 bases at V and 6 bases at J, with 21 bases between. From germline, CDR1 is MNHEY and CDR2 SVGEGT. The CDR3 contains 17 residues. CDR3 DNA: TGTGCCAGCAGTTACCCCGGAGACCAGCAGGGAACGGATACGCAGTATTTT. This gives the protein CASSYPGDQQGTDTQYF.

This clonotype appeared a few times. This chain links TRBV16 with TRBJ1-5, with D unclear. The CDR3 has 15 residues. V lost 0 bases, J lost 4 bases, and 10 bases lay in between. CDR1 and CDR2 from the germline V gene are KGHSY and FQNENV. The CDR3 DNA reads as TGTGCCAGCAGCCAATCAGGTAGCAGAAATCAGCCCCAGCATTTT. This gives the protein CASSQSGSRNQPQHF.

This rearrangement joins TRBV30 to TRBJ2-5; weak D call: TRBD1 (5 bases). CDR3 length equals 17 residues. Trimming shortened V by 3 bases and J by 4 bases, and 24 bases separated the two germline ends. CDR1 is GTSNPN, CDR2 SVGIG, per germline (reference sequence). The CDR3 DNA follows: TGTGCCTGGAGGCAAAGCTACAGTATAGGGGCAGGAGAGACCCAGTACTTC. Protein sequence: CAWRQSYSIGAGETQYF.

This clonotype appeared many times. The J gene is TRBJ2-7, the V gene TRBV27, with D unresolved. Per the germline V gene, CDR1 is MNHEY and CDR2 is SMNVEV (reference sequence). This CDR3 comprises 16 residues. V lost 0 bases and J 2 bases, leaving 14 bases between the germline ends. DNA for the CDR3: TGTGCCAGCAGTTTATCGTACTTTAAGGGTACCTACGAGCAGTACTTC. This sequence encodes CASSLSYFKGTYEQYF.

The chain joins TRBV5-1 to TRBJ2-7; tentatively, D is TRBD1 or TRBD2 (5 bases each). The germline V gene encodes CDR1 SGHRS and CDR2 YFSETQ. Trimming took off 0 bases at V and 5 bases at J, with 12 bases between the two ends. This CDR3 comprises 14 residues. CDR3 DNA sequence: TGCGCCAGCAGCTTGGGGCCAGGGAGTAACGAGCAGTACTTC. It encodes CASSLGPGSNEQYF.

This clonotype was seen at least ten times. This chain connects TRBV5-1 to TRBJ2-7; no reliable D call. Germline lookup yields CDR1 SGHRS and CDR2 YFSETQ. Trimming took off 3 bases at V and 0 bases at J, with 7 bases between the two ends. The CDR3 is 13 amino acids. The chain's CDR3 is CASSSRSSYEQYF. DNA for the CDR3: TGCGCCAGCAGCTCAAGGAGCTCCTACGAGCAGTACTTC.

This clonotype has only a few counts. The CDR3 DNA sequence: TGCAGTGCCGCTAACAGGGGAACTGGGGCCAACGTCCTGACTTTC. Translation gives CSAANRGTGANVLTF. The rearrangement uses TRBV20-1 and TRBJ2-6; 7 bases fit TRBD1. Germline V gives CDR1 DFQATT, CDR2 SNEGSKA (reference sequence). The V gene end was trimmed by 6 bases and the J gene end by 2 bases; junction bases not matched to a gene: 7. The CDR3 contains 15 residues.

The sample holds a few counts of this clonotype. The chain employs TRBV5-1 and TRBJ1-6; 7 bases agree with TRBD1. V lost 3 bases to trimming and J lost 8 bases; unmatched junction nucleotides: 8. The CDR3 is 15 amino acids. The germline V gene encodes CDR1 SGHRS and CDR2 YFSETQ. CDR3 sequence: CASSSGGTFDSPLHF. CDR3 bases: TGCGCCAGCAGCTCAGGGGGGACCTTTGATTCACCCCTCCACTTT.

The rearrangement links TRBV20-1 to TRBJ2-2, with D unresolved. This CDR3 spans 12 amino acids. Trimming took off 5 bases at V and 1 base at J, with 5 bases between the two ends. The germline V gene has CDR1 DFQATT and CDR2 SNEGSKA (reference sequence). The chain's CDR3 is CSAGMNTGELFF. The CDR3 DNA reads TGCAGTGCTGGTATGAACACCGGGGAGCTGTTTTTT.

This clonotype was recorded many times. The CDR3 sequence: CASSLSSGRAGEQFF. The CDR3 DNA sequence: TGTGCCAGCAGTTTAAGTTCTGGGAGGGCCGGTGAGCAGTTCTTC. The rearrangement joins TRBV12-3 or TRBV12-4 to TRBJ2-1; TRBD2 agrees at 7 bases. The J segment lost 9 bases and the V segment lost 2 bases, leaving 10 bases of the junction unmatched. The CDR3 spans 15 residues.

At least ten counts were recorded for this clonotype. V gene TRBV5-1 combines with J gene TRBJ2-1, with no clear D. CDR3 length: 14 amino acids. V lost 0 bases to trimming and J lost 5 bases, with 9 bases between them. Germline lookup yields CDR1 SGHRS and CDR2 YFSETQ. CDR3 region: CASSLEFLDNEQFF. CDR3 coding DNA: TGCGCCAGCAGCTTGGAGTTTTTGGACAATGAGCAGTTCTTC.

This clonotype was observed a handful of times. The gene calls are TRBV11-2 and TRBJ2-7; TRBD1 agrees at 7 bases. This CDR3 has 13 amino acids. From germline, CDR1 is SGHAT and CDR2 FQNNGV. The trim removed 1 base at V and 5 bases at J, leaving 2 bases unmatched. This CDR3 is CASSLAGQHEQYF. The CDR3 DNA reads TGTGCCAGCAGCTTAGCGGGACAGCACGAGCAGTACTTC.

This clonotype was picked up a small number of times. V gene TRBV2 combines with J gene TRBJ2-1; 7 bases match TRBD2. The CDR3 spans 14 residues. J gave up 9 bases and V 7 bases, and 12 bases lay outside the gene matches. CDR1 is SNHLY and CDR2 is FYNNEI in the germline V gene. The CDR3 sequence: CASKAGTTFGEQFF. Here the CDR3 DNA reads TGTGCCAGCAAAGCCGGGACTACGTTCGGTGAGCAGTTCTTC.